This TCR beta chain was captured by sequencing in a study of blood T cells in healthy people across ages. Study-level results: Aged donors had fewer naive CD4+ cells and lower diversity than long-lived donors.

Alongside a J-beta primer mix, a sample-barcoded 5' primer served in a second PCR lasting about 6 to 11 cycles. CDR3-containing paired-end reads numbered at least 3 million in each sample. One entry per CDR3 protein results from TCRdb running MiXCR on the 5' RACE reads. The sample yields hundreds of thousands of distinct CDR3 sequences, 20% to 25% seen once. The CDR3 totals 17 residues. The J segment lost 3 bases and the V segment lost 0 bases, leaving 5 bases of the junction unmatched. CDR1 and CDR2 from the germline V gene are SGHTA and FQGNSA. Individuals who donated were healthy Caucasians from Russia aged about 6 to 95. Only a few counts were recorded for this clonotype. Its antigen is still unknown.

The V call is TRBV7-2, the J call TRBJ2-3, with 11 positions matching TRBD2. This clonotype originated in a man aged 65 to 85 in good health. Specimen: blood. CDR3 amino acids: CASSLAAASGRTDTQYF. The DNA for the CDR3 is TGTGCCAGCAGCTTAGCGGCGGCTAGCGGGAGGACAGATACGCAGTATTTT.